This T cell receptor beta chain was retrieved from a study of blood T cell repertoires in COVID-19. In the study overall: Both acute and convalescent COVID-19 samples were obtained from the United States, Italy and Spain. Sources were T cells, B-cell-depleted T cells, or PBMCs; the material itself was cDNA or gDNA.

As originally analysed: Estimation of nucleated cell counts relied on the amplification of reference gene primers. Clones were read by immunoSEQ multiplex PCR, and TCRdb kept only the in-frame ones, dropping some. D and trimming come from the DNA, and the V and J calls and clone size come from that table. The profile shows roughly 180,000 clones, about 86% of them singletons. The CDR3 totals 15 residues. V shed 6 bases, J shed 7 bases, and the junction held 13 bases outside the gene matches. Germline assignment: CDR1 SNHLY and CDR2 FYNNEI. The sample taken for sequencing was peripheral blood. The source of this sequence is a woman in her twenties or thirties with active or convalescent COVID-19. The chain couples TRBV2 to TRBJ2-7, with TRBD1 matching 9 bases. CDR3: CASSEMDRGRGEQYF. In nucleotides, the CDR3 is TGTGCCAGCAGCGAGATGGACAGGGGCCGTGGGGAGCAGTACTTC.